The 5 T cell receptor beta chains below were found in one sample sequenced in a study of blood T cell repertoires in COVID-19. Sequencing used immunoSEQ multiplex PCR; TCRdb keeps in-frame clones, though not all of them. The data hold about 250,000 clones, with roughly 90% observed a single time. Sequencing was performed on peripheral blood. These receptor sequences come from a woman aged 40 to 50 who had recovered from COVID-19.

Only one count was recorded for this clone. CDR3 in amino acids: CASSLVGRDSINYGYTF. The CDR3 nucleotides read TGTGCCAGCAGCTTAGTAGGCCGGGACAGCATTAACTATGGCTACACCTTC. The V call is TRBV7-9, the J call TRBJ1-2, with 7 positions matching TRBD1. Trimming took 1 base from V and 1 from J; bases not matched to a gene: 9. Germline loops: CDR1 SEHNR, CDR2 FQNEAQ (reference sequence). The CDR3 is made up of 17 amino acids. Filled out from reference TRBV7-9 and TRBJ1-2, the complete variable domain reads DTGVSQNPRHKITKRGQNVTFRCDPISEHNRLYWYRQTLGQGPEFLTYFQNEAQLEKSRLLSDRFSAERPKGSFSTLEIQRTEQGDSAMYLCASSLVGRDSINYGYTFGSGTRLTVV.

The gene calls are TRBV28 and TRBJ1-6, with TRBD1 matching over 8 bases. The V gene's germline CDR1 is MDHEN and CDR2 SYDVKM. The V gene end was trimmed by 4 bases and the J gene end by 10 bases; junction bases not matched to a gene: 6. The CDR3 consists of 14 residues. The CDR3 spells CASSSQGARSPLHF. The CDR3, as DNA: TGTGCCAGCAGTTCCCAGGGGGCTCGATCACCCCTCCACTTT.

V usage is TRBV3-1 (or the pseudogene TRBV3-2) and J usage is TRBJ2-3; D is uncertain. Trimming left V 3 bases short and J 6 bases short, with 4 bases between. CDR3 size: 11 residues. In germline, CDR1 is LGHDT, CDR2 YNNKEL (reference sequence). Written as DNA, the CDR3 is TGTGCCAGCAGCCAGTCGGATACGCAGTATTTT. This encodes CASSQSDTQYF.

V gene TRBV6-5 combines with J gene TRBJ2-1, with 7 bases lining up with TRBD2. The CDR3 is 13 amino acids. Germline lookup yields CDR1 MNHEY and CDR2 SVGAGI. V was pared by 2 bases and J by 6 bases, with 1 base of the junction left unmatched. This CDR3 reads CASSYRTSNEQFF. The CDR3 region has the DNA TGTGCCAGCAGTTACCGGACTAGCAATGAGCAGTTCTTC.

V gene TRBV3-1 (or the pseudogene TRBV3-2) combines with J gene TRBJ2-5; tentative D call: TRBD2 (6 bases). V gave up 5 bases and J gave up 1 base, with 20 bases separating them. The length of the CDR3 is 17 residues. Germline CDR1 reads LGHDT; CDR2 reads YNNKEL (reference sequence). The CDR3 DNA is TGTGCCAGCAGCACGACAACTAGCTTCCGTAGCCAAGAGACCCAGTACTTC. This encodes CASSTTTSFRSQETQYF.